The 10 T cell receptor beta chains presented below share a single source sample, sequenced in a study of tumor-infiltrating lymphocytes in localized non-small cell lung cancer. Only in-frame clones appear in the TCRdb table, and some are missing; sequencing was by immunoSEQ multiplex PCR. The sample contains roughly 7,000 clones, roughly 70% of which appear only once. Sample: lung tumor tissue. All receptors derive from a human donor with non-small cell lung cancer.

This chain joins TRBV7-9 and TRBJ2-5, with D perhaps assigned TRBD1 or TRBD2 (5 bases each). Germline-derived CDR1 and CDR2 are SEHNR and FQNEAQ (reference sequence). The CDR3 runs to 16 residues. The V end was cut by 3 bases, the J end by 5 bases, with 19 bases between. CDR3 sequence: CASSFSVREPGETQYF. The CDR3 region has the DNA TGTGCCAGCAGCTTCAGTGTGAGGGAGCCAGGGGAGACCCAGTACTTC.

The chain employs TRBV5-1 and TRBJ2-1, with TRBD2 matching 8 bases. The germline CDR1 and CDR2 sequences are SGHRS and YFSETQ. This CDR3 has 16 residues. With V trimmed by 7 bases and J by 4 bases, 13 bases remained unmatched. The CDR3 bases are TGCGCCAGCTCCGCCTCCCGGCAGCGGGAGTACAATGAGCAGTTCTTC. It codes for CASSASRQREYNEQFF.

The chain links TRBV7-9 to TRBJ1-2, with 9 bases fitting TRBD1. Germline V gene sequence: CDR1 SEHNR, CDR2 FQNEAQ (reference sequence). The CDR3 is 12 amino acids. J was trimmed by 8 bases and V by 5 bases; bases with no gene match: 3. The CDR3 nucleotides read TGTGCCAGCAGCCCCGGGACAGGGGGCTACACCTTC. Protein product: CASSPGTGGYTF.

This clone was found once. The V gene is TRBV7-3, the J gene TRBJ2-7; a possible D gene is TRBD2 (7 bases). This CDR3 comprises 14 residues. Germline values: CDR1 SGHTA, CDR2 FQGTGA. The V end lost 2 bases, the J end lost 3 bases, and 11 bases lay between the germline ends. CDR3 residues: CASSLGGGSYEQYF. The DNA of the CDR3 is TGTGCCAGCAGCTTAGGGGGCGGGAGCTACGAGCAGTACTTC.

This chain connects TRBV29-1 to TRBJ2-3; 8 bases are a match to TRBD2. Unmatched junction bases numbered 9, after V lost 6 bases and J lost 1 base. The CDR3 loop spans 15 amino acids. Germline V CDR1 and CDR2: SQVTM, ANQGSEA. The CDR3 loop is CSVGHSAGGTDTQYF. CDR3 in DNA: TGCAGCGTCGGACACTCAGCGGGAGGCACAGATACGCAGTATTTT.

This clone has only a few counts. The chain recombines TRBV7-9 with TRBJ2-4; D is unresolved. The CDR3 is made up of 13 amino acids. Trimming cost V 6 bases and J 1 base, with 7 bases left between them. CDR1 is SEHNR, CDR2 FQNEAQ, per germline (reference sequence). The CDR3 sequence: CASSLTAKNIQYF. CDR3 nucleotides: TGTGCCAGCAGTCTTACTGCCAAAAACATTCAGTACTTC.

V gene TRBV23-1 combines with J gene TRBJ2-2, with D possibly matching TRBD1 (7 bases). TRBV23-1 is treated as an ORF (open reading frame) with a function not yet certain. With 0 bases removed from V and 1 base from J, the gap between germline ends came to 12 bases. This CDR3 comprises 17 residues. The CDR3 DNA is TGCGCCAGCAGTCAATCGGGCGGGACAGAGAACACCGGGGAGCTGTTTTTT. It encodes CASSQSGGTENTGELFF.

This chain uses TRBV29-1 with TRBJ1-1; 7 positions agree with TRBD1. CDR1 is SQVTM and CDR2 is ANQGSEA in the germline V gene. V lost 7 bases, J lost 3 bases, and 5 bases stayed unmatched. The CDR3 covers 12 residues. The CDR3 region has the DNA TGCAGCGGTACAGGGGCCTACACTGAAGCTTTCTTT. Protein product: CSGTGAYTEAFF.

J is TRBJ2-7 and V is TRBV6-6, with 9 bases fitting TRBD2. The CDR3 extends over 15 amino acids. Germline values: CDR1 MNHNY, CDR2 SVGAGI (reference sequence). V shed 7 bases and J 5 bases; nucleotides not matched to a gene: 12. The CDR3, as DNA: TGTGCCAGCAAGGACGGGCTAGCGGGAAGGGACGAGCAGTACTTC. Protein: CASKDGLAGRDEQYF.

The J gene is TRBJ2-5, the V gene TRBV28; D unclear. Trimming stripped 11 bases from V and 4 bases from J, with 20 bases between. Germline V gene data show CDR1 as MDHEN and CDR2 as SYDVKM. There are 14 residues in the CDR3. The CDR3 sequence: CAGFRAYTGETQYF. CDR3 sequence (DNA): TGTGCCGGCTTCCGGGCCTACACCGGAGAGACCCAGTACTTC.